Presented here are 21 T cell receptor beta chains from one specimen sequenced in a study of CD8+ T cells in alopecia areata. RNA extraction and reverse transcription yielded cDNA as sequencing template. This table comes from immunoSEQ multiplex PCR, and its TCRdb copy is limited to in-frame clones, with some not included. The repertoire holds over 15,000 clones, with 45% to 65% as singletons. Lesional scalp punch biopsies and peripheral blood were collected from alopecia areata patients. The sequenced sample consisted of skin. Receptors originate from a human donor with alopecia areata.

Only a few counts were recorded for this clone. V and J are TRBV29-1 and TRBJ2-2, with 7 bases identical to TRBD1. From germline, CDR1 is SQVTM and CDR2 ANQGSEA. The junction had 13 bases not matched to a gene; V was cut back by 5 bases and J by 4 bases. This CDR3 is 16 amino acids long. The CDR3: CSVLPQNTGVTGELFF. CDR3 sequence (DNA): TGCAGCGTTCTCCCCCAAAACACAGGGGTCACCGGGGAGCTGTTTTTT.

The chain recombines TRBV7-9 with TRBJ1-4; 7 bases align to TRBD1. Germline-derived CDR1 and CDR2 are SEHNR and FQNEAQ (reference sequence). V lost 5 bases and J lost 4; bases outside the gene matches: 7. CDR3 length: 15 amino acids. The CDR3: CASSPGDSRNEKLFF. As DNA, the CDR3 is TGTGCCAGCAGCCCAGGGGACAGTCGTAATGAAAAACTGTTTTTT.

This rearrangement joins TRBV5-1 to TRBJ2-1, with D perhaps given as TRBD1 or TRBD2 (5 bases each). With 4 bases removed from V and 0 bases from J, the gap between germline ends came to 5 bases. Germline assignment: CDR1 SGHRS and CDR2 YFSETQ. This CDR3 is 13 amino acids long. The CDR3 nucleotides read TGCGCCAGCAGCGGGGGCTCCTACAATGAGCAGTTCTTC. Protein product: CASSGGSYNEQFF.

This clone was observed a few times. The V call is TRBV7-6, the J call TRBJ1-2, with D hard to call. Germline CDR1 is SGHVS and CDR2 is FNYEAQ. Trimming left V 5 bases short and J 6 bases short, with 25 bases between. This CDR3 spans 17 amino acids. CDR3 sequence: CASSQRRGKDYIDGYTF. Here the CDR3 DNA reads TGTGCCAGCAGCCAAAGACGCGGAAAAGATTATATAGATGGCTACACCTTC.

The DNA for the CDR3 is TGTGCCAGCAGTCCAGACCTGTGGGCCTACGAGCAGTACTTC. Amino acids: CASSPDLWAYEQYF. This chain joins TRBV27 and TRBJ2-7; the D is unclear. Per the germline V gene, CDR1 is MNHEY and CDR2 is SMNVEV (reference sequence). There are 14 residues in the CDR3. Deletions cut 5 bases from V and 2 bases from J, with 13 bases between.

In this sample, this clone turned up once. The V gene is TRBV27, the J gene TRBJ2-4, with a tentative D call TRBD1 (6 bases). Trimming pared 8 bases from V and 9 bases from J, leaving 17 bases between. Germline V gene data show CDR1 as MNHEY and CDR2 as SMNVEV (reference sequence). This CDR3 comprises 13 residues. Written as DNA, the CDR3 is TGTGCCAGCGGGATAAACGTAGGGGGCATTCAGTACTTC. The encoded protein is CASGINVGGIQYF.

The chain joins TRBV7-6 to TRBJ2-1; D remains ambiguous. Per the germline V gene, CDR1 is SGHVS and CDR2 is FNYEAQ. V gave up 1 base and J gave up 0 bases, with 16 bases separating them. The CDR3 runs to 18 residues. CDR3 in DNA: TGTGCCAGCAGCTTAGGAACGCTGCGGCGGAACTCCTACAATGAGCAGTTCTTC. Its translation is CASSLGTLRRNSYNEQFF.

This clone showed up just a few times. The chain is built from TRBV11-3 and TRBJ2-3; no definite D call. V gave up 1 base and J gave up 4 bases, with 6 bases separating them. Germline CDR1 reads SGHNT; CDR2 reads YENEEA. This CDR3 spans 13 amino acids. The CDR3 reads CASSLASPDTQYF. CDR3 sequence (DNA): TGTGCCAGCAGCTTAGCGAGCCCAGATACGCAGTATTTT.

This rearrangement joins TRBV6-5 to TRBJ1-1, with 9 bases fitting TRBD1. The trim removed 7 bases at V and 2 bases at J, leaving 8 bases unmatched. Per germline, CDR1 MNHEY and CDR2 SVGAGI. The CDR3 totals 15 residues. This CDR3 is CASNRDRVRNTEAFF. CDR3 in DNA: TGTGCCAGCAACCGGGACAGGGTGCGCAACACTGAAGCTTTCTTT.

CDR3 amino acids: CASSSPTGTMDTEAFF. The CDR3 DNA sequence: TGTGCCAGCAGCTCCCCTACAGGGACTATGGACACTGAAGCTTTCTTT. The chain recombines TRBV7-9 with TRBJ1-1; possibly TRBD1 for D (6 bases). This CDR3 has 16 residues. From germline, CDR1 is SEHNR and CDR2 FQNEAQ (reference sequence). V was cut by 4 bases and J by 3 bases, with 18 bases left in between.

This rearrangement joins TRBV6-1 to TRBJ2-7, with unresolved D. The CDR3 runs 11 residues. V gave up 3 bases and J gave up 3 bases, with 3 bases separating them. Germline V lookup: CDR1 MNHNS, CDR2 SASEGT. As DNA, the CDR3 is TGTGCCAGCAGTGACAACTACGAGCAGTACTTC. Protein product: CASSDNYEQYF.

This chain connects TRBV29-1 to TRBJ2-3; D unresolved. The CDR3 consists of 12 residues. CDR1 SQVTM and CDR2 ANQGSEA come from the germline V gene. V was cut by 3 bases and J by 2 bases, with 6 bases left in between. The CDR3 loop reads CSVDVNTDTQYF. The CDR3 nucleotides are TGCAGCGTTGATGTGAACACAGATACGCAGTATTTT.

The chain combines TRBV11-2 with TRBJ2-4, with 12 bases identical to TRBD2. The CDR3 totals 17 residues. Germline CDR1 SGHAT, CDR2 FQNNGV. Trimming at V came to 0 bases and at J to 6 bases, leaving 6 bases not matched to a gene. CDR3 residues: CASSLDRSLAGGNIQYF. CDR3 DNA: TGTGCCAGCAGCTTAGATAGGTCACTAGCGGGGGGAAACATTCAGTACTTC. The full variable domain, rest sourced from reference TRBV11-2 and TRBJ2-4, is EAGVAQSPRYKIIEKRQSVAFWCNPISGHATLYWYQQILGQGPKLLIQFQNNGVVDDSQLPKDRFSAERLKGVDSTLKIQPAKLEDSAVYLCASSLDRSLAGGNIQYFGAGTRLSVL.

The V call is TRBV5-1, the J call TRBJ2-2; 9 bases line up with TRBD2. Germline lookup yields CDR1 SGHRS and CDR2 YFSETQ. J gave up 3 bases and V 0 bases, and 6 bases lay outside the gene matches. The CDR3 totals 17 residues. The CDR3 reads CASSLVGGRAHTGELFF. The CDR3 region has the DNA TGCGCCAGCAGCTTGGTGGGCGGGAGGGCCCACACCGGGGAGCTGTTTTTT.

This clone was counted between two and nine times. CDR3 loop: CASSQRSQSMYYGYTF. The CDR3 coding sequence is TGTGCCAGCAGCCAGAGGTCACAGAGTATGTACTATGGCTACACCTTC. The chain couples TRBV11-2 to TRBJ1-2; D not resolved. The V gene lost 5 bases and the J gene lost 3 bases, with 19 bases spanning the gap. Germline V gene data show CDR1 as SGHAT and CDR2 as FQNNGV. The CDR3 contains 16 residues.

The chain combines TRBV7-9 with TRBJ2-3, with D tentatively TRBD2 (5 bases). The CDR3 has 13 residues. Trimming stripped 5 bases from V and 6 bases from J, with 12 bases between. Germline V gives CDR1 SEHNR, CDR2 FQNEAQ (reference sequence). CDR3: CASSNRGADTQYF. In nucleotides, the CDR3 is TGTGCCAGCAGCAACCGGGGTGCGGATACGCAGTATTTT.

This clone was detected a few times. V gene TRBV11-2 combines with J gene TRBJ1-2, with no clear D. V lost 5 bases and J 7 bases, leaving 11 bases between the germline ends. The germline CDR1 and CDR2 sequences are SGHAT and FQNNGV. CDR3 size: 12 residues. Written as DNA, the CDR3 is TGTGCCAGCAGCCGTGGATTGGGTGGCTACACCTTC. It codes for CASSRGLGGYTF.

The CDR3 DNA sequence: TGTGCCAGCAGCTTATGGGTACAGGGGACCGGAGAGACCCAGTACTTC. It codes for CASSLWVQGTGETQYF. The chain combines TRBV7-9 with TRBJ2-5; 7 bases fit TRBD1. The ends lost 2 bases at V and 4 bases at J; junction bases unmatched: 10. The germline gives CDR1 SEHNR, CDR2 FQNEAQ (reference sequence). This CDR3 comprises 16 residues.

This clone was detected only a few times. The V call is TRBV27, the J call TRBJ1-2; a possible D gene is TRBD1 (5 bases). Germline V gene data show CDR1 as MNHEY and CDR2 as SMNVEV (reference sequence). The CDR3 has 15 amino acids. The ends were cut back, 3 bases at V and 1 base at J, with 12 bases in the middle. CDR3: CASSFSRDFNYGYTF. The CDR3 DNA is TGTGCCAGCAGTTTTTCCCGGGACTTTAACTATGGCTACACCTTC.

This clone was counted between two and nine times. V is TRBV10-3 and J is TRBJ2-6, with TRBD2 matching over 10 bases. Trimming at V came to 2 bases and at J to 0 bases, leaving 7 bases not matched to a gene. The germline CDR1 and CDR2 sequences are ENHRY and SYGVKD. The CDR3 has 19 amino acids. CDR3 coding DNA: TGTGCCATCAGTGAGACCGGTCTAGCGGGGGCCTCTGGGGCCAACGTCCTGACTTTC. It codes for CAISETGLAGASGANVLTF.

This sequence joins TRBV5-1 and TRBJ2-3; 9 bases map to TRBD1. This CDR3 comprises 14 residues. The trim removed 2 bases at V and 3 bases at J, leaving 1 base unmatched. Germline V CDR1 and CDR2: SGHRS, YFSETQ. In DNA form, the CDR3 reads TGCGCCAGCAGCTTAGACAGGGGGACAGATACGCAGTATTTT. It encodes CASSLDRGTDTQYF.